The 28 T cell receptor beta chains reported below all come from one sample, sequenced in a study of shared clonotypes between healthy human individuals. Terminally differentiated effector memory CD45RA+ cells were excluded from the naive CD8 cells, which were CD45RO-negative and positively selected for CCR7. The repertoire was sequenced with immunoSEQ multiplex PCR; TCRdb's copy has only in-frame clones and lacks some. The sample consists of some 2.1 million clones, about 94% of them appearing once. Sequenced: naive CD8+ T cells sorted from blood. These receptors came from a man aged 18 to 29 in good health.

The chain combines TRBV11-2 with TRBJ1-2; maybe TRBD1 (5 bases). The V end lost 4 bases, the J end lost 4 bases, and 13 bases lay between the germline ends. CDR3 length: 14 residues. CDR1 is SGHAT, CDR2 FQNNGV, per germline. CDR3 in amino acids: CASSSPGTTYGYTF. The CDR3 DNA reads TGTGCCAGCAGCTCGCCGGGGACCACCTATGGCTACACCTTC.

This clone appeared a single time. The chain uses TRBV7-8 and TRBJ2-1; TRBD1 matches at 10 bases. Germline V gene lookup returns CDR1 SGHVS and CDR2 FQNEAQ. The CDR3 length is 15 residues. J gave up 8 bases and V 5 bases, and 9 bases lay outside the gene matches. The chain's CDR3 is CASSAGQGWIDEQFF. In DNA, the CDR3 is TGTGCCAGCAGCGCGGGACAGGGGTGGATCGATGAGCAGTTCTTC.

Written as DNA, the CDR3 is TGTGCCAGCAGTTCCCATGGCCCAGAGATACTCTATGGCTACACCTTC. Encoded protein: CASSSHGPEILYGYTF. The V gene is TRBV6-5, the J gene TRBJ1-2; no firm D call. The CDR3 has 16 residues. Germline CDR1 and CDR2: MNHEY and SVGAGI. The V and J ends lost 4 bases and 4 bases respectively, with 19 bases between them.

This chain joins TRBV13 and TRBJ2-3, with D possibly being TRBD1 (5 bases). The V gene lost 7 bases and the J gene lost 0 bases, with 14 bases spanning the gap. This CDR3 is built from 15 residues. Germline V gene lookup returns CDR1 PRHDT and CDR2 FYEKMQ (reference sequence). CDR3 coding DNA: TGTGCCAGCAAATTCAGGGCAGGGAGCACAGATACGCAGTATTTT. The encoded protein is CASKFRAGSTDTQYF.

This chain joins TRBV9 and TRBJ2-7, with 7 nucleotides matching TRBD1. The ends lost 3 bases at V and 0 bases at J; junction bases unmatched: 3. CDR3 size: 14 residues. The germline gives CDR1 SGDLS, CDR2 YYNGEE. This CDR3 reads CASSETGLSYEQYF. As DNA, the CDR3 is TGTGCCAGCAGCGAGACAGGGCTCTCCTACGAGCAGTACTTC.

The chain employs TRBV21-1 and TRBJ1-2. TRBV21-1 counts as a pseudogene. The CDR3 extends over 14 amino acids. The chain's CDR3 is CASRLSKATYGYTF. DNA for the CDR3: TGTGCCAGCCGACTTTCGAAAGCAACCTATGGCTACACCTTC.

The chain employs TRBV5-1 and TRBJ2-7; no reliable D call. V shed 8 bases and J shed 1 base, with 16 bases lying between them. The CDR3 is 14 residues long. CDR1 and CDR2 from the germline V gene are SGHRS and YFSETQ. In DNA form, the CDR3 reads TGCGCCAGTGCCACGGCGGACCCATCCTACGAGCAGTACTTC. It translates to CASATADPSYEQYF.

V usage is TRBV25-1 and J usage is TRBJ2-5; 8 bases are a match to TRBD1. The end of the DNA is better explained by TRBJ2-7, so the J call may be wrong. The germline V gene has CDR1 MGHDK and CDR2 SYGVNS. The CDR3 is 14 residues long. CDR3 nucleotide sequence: TGTGCCAGCAGTGAAAGGGGACAGGTCTACGAGCAGTACTTC. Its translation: CASSERGQVYEQYF.

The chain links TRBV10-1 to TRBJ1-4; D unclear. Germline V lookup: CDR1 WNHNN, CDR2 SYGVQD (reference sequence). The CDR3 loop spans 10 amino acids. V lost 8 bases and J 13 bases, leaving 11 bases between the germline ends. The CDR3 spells CASRKRALFF. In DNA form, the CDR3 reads TGCGCCAGCCGAAAGAGGGCACTGTTTTTT.

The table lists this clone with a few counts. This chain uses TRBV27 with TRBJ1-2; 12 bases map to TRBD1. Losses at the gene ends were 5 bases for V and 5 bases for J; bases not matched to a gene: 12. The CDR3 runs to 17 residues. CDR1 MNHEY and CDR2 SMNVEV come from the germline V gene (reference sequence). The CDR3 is CASSTRDRGPDGYGYTF. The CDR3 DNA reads TGTGCCAGCAGTACACGGGACAGGGGGCCTGATGGGTATGGCTACACCTTC.

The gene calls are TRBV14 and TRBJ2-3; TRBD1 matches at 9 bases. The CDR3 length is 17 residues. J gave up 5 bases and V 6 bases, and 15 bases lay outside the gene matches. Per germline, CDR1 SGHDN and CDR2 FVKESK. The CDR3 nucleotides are TGTGCCAGCAGTCGACTCCCGGGACAGGGAGATGGAGATACGCAGTATTTT. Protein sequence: CASSRLPGQGDGDTQYF.

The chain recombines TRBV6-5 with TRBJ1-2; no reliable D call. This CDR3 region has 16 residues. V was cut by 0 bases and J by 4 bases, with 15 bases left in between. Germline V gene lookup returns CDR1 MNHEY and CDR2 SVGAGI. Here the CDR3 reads CASSYSADPLGYGYTF. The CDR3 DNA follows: TGTGCCAGCAGTTACTCGGCAGACCCCCTAGGCTATGGCTACACCTTC.

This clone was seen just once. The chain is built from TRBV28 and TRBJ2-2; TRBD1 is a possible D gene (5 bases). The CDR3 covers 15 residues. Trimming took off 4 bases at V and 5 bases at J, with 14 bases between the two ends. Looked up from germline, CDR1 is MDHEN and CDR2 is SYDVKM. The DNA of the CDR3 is TGTGCCAGCAGTTCCCCTGACAGATTAACCGGGGAGCTGTTTTTT. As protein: CASSSPDRLTGELFF.

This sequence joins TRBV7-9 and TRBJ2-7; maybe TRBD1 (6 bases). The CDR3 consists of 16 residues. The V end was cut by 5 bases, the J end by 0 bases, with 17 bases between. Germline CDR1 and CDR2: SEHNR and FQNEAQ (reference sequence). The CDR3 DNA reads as TGTGCCAGCAGCCCCTGGGGACAACTGGGCTCCTACGAGCAGTACTTC. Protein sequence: CASSPWGQLGSYEQYF.

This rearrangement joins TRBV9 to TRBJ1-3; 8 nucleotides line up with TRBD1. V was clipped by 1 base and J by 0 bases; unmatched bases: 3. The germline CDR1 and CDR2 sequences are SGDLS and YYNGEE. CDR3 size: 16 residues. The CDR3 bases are TGTGCCAGCAGCGTAAACAGGGGGTCCTCTGGAAACACCATATATTTT. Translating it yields CASSVNRGSSGNTIYF. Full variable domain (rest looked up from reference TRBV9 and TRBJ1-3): DSGVTQTPKHLITATGQRVTLRCSPRSGDLSVYWYQQSLDQGLQFLIQYYNGEERAKGNILERFSAQQFPDLHSELNLSSLELGDSALYFCASSVNRGSSGNTIYFGEGSWLTVV.

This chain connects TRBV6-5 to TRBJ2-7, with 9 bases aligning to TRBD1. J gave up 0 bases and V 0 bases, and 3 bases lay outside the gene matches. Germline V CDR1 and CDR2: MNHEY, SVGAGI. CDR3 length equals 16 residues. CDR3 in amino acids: CASSYSPTGGSYEQYF. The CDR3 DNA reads TGTGCCAGCAGTTACTCCCCGACAGGGGGCTCCTACGAGCAGTACTTC.

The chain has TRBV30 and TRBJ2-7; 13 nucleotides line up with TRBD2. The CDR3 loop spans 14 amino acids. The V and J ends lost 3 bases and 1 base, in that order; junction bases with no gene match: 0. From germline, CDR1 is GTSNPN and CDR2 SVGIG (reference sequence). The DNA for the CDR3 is TGTGCCTGGAGGGGACTAGCGGGGTCCTACGAGCAGTACTTC. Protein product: CAWRGLAGSYEQYF. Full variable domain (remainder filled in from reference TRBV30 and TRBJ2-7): SQTIHQWPATLVQPVGSPLSLECTVEGTSNPNLYWYRQAAGRGLQLLFYSVGIGQISSEVPQNLSASRPQDRQFILSSKKLLLSDSGFYLCAWRGLAGSYEQYFGPGTRLTVT.

The CDR3 loop reads CASSFGGGPGYTF. The CDR3 nucleotides read TGTGCCAGCAGCTTTGGAGGGGGCCCGGGCTACACCTTC. The chain has TRBV5-6 and TRBJ1-2, with 7 bases that match TRBD1. CDR1 is SGHDT, CDR2 YYEEEE, per germline. The CDR3 extends over 13 amino acids. Trimming at V came to 2 bases and at J to 8 bases, leaving 6 bases not matched to a gene.

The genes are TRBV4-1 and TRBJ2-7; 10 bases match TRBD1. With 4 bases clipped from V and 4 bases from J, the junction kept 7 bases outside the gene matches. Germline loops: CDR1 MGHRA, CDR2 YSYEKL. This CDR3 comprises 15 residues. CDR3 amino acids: CASSLTTGGGYEQYF. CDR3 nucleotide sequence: TGCGCCAGCAGCCTAACGACAGGGGGCGGTTACGAGCAGTACTTC.

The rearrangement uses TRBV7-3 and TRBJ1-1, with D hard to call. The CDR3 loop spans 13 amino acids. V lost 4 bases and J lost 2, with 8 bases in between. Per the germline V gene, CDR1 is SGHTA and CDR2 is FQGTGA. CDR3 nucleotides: TGTGCCAGCAGCTCTCACCTAAACACTGAAGCTTTCTTT. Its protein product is CASSSHLNTEAFF.

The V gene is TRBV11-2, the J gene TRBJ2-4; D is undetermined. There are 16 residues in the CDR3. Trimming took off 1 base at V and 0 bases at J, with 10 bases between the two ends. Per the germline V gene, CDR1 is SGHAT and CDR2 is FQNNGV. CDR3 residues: CASSLGPRLAKNIQYF. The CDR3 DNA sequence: TGTGCCAGCAGCTTAGGACCGCGTCTAGCCAAAAACATTCAGTACTTC.

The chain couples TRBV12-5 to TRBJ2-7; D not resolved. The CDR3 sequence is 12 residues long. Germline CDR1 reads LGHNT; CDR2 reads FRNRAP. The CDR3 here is CAAGPEPYEQYF. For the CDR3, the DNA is TGTGCCGCCGGTCCGGAACCCTACGAGCAGTACTTC.

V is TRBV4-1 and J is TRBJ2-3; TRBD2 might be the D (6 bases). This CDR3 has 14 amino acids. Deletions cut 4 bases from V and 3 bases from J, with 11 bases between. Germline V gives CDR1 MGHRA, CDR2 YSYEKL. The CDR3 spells CASSPYGGTDTQYF. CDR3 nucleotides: TGCGCCAGCAGCCCCTACGGGGGAACAGATACGCAGTATTTT.

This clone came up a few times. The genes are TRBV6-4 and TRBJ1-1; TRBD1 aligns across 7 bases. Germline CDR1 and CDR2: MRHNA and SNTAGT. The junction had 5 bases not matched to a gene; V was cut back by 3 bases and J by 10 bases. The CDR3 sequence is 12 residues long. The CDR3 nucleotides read TGTGCCAGCAGTGATCGGGCAGGGGGAGCTTTCTTT. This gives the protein CASSDRAGGAFF.

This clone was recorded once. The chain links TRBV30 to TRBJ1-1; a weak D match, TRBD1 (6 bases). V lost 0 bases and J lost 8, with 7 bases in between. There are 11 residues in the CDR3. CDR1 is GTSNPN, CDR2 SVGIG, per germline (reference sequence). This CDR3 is CAWSVQGEAFF. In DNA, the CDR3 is TGTGCCTGGAGTGTACAGGGAGAAGCTTTCTTT.

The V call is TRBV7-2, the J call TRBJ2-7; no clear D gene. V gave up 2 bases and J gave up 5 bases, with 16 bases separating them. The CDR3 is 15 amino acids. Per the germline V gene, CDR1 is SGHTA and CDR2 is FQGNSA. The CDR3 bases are TGTGCCAGCAGCTTACCGGGCCACACTCCGGACGAGCAGTACTTC. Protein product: CASSLPGHTPDEQYF.

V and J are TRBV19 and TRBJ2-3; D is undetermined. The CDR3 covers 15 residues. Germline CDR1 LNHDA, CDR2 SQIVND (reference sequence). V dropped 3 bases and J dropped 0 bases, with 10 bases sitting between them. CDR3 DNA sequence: TGTGCCAGTAGTATTGGGATGCTAAGCACAGATACGCAGTATTTT. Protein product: CASSIGMLSTDTQYF.

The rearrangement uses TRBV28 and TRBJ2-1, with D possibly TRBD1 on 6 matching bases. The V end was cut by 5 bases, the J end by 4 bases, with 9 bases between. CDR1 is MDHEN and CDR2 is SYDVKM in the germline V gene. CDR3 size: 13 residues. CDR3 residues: CASSRTEYNEQFF. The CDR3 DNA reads TGTGCCAGCAGTAGGACAGAGTACAATGAGCAGTTCTTC.